This entry lists 24 T cell receptor beta chains sequenced from one sample in a study of blood T cell repertoires in COVID-19. TCRdb's table, derived via immunoSEQ multiplex PCR, lists solely in-frame clones and lacks some. The sample has a few hundred thousand clones; approximately 80% are singletons. The sample consisted of peripheral blood. These TCRs come from a human donor in a cohort sampled during active COVID-19.

The chain is built from TRBV28 and TRBJ2-7; 7 bases match TRBD2. The CDR3 runs to 14 residues. Unmatched junction bases numbered 7, after V lost 1 base and J lost 7 bases. CDR1 and CDR2 (germline): MDHEN, SYDVKM. CDR3 region: CASSLFGREGEQYF. DNA for the CDR3: TGTGCCAGCAGTTTATTTGGCAGGGAGGGGGAGCAGTACTTC.

The chain carries TRBV6-2 or TRBV6-3 and TRBJ2-7, with D possibly TRBD1 on 5 matching bases. The germline V gene has CDR1 MNHEY and CDR2 SVGEGT. V lost 0 bases and J lost 1, with 13 bases in between. The CDR3 consists of 16 residues. The CDR3 DNA follows: TGTGCCAGCAGTTACTCCCAGGGTTATAGGTCCTACGAGCAGTACTTC. It specifies CASSYSQGYRSYEQYF.

CDR3 sequence: CASSLDRRSGNTIYF. In DNA, the CDR3 is TGTGCCAGCAGTCTGGACAGGAGGTCTGGAAACACCATATATTTT. The chain combines TRBV28 with TRBJ1-3, with 7 bases aligning to TRBD1. The germline V gene has CDR1 MDHEN and CDR2 SYDVKM. The V gene end was trimmed by 5 bases and the J gene end by 1 base; junction bases not matched to a gene: 5. The CDR3 is 15 residues long. Drawing the rest from reference TRBV28 and TRBJ1-3, the complete variable domain is DVKVTQSSRYLVKRTGEKVFLECVQDMDHENMFWYRQDPGLGLRLIYFSYDVKMKEKGDIPEGYSVSREKKERFSLILESASTNQTSMYLCASSLDRRSGNTIYFGEGSWLTVV.

This chain connects TRBV12-2 to TRBJ2-4; the table assigns TRBD1, which was not confirmed against the DNA. TRBV12-2 is marked as a pseudogene. The CDR3 sequence is 17 residues long. The CDR3 region is CASRRNLTGPAKNIQYF. The CDR3 DNA follows: TGTGCAAGTCGCCGGAACCTCACAGGGCCAGCCAAAAACATTCAGTACTTC.

This chain links TRBV3-1 (or the pseudogene TRBV3-2) with TRBJ2-2; D call uncertain. Per germline, CDR1 LGHDT and CDR2 YNNKEL (reference sequence). V dropped 4 bases and J dropped 7 bases, with 4 bases sitting between them. The CDR3 runs 11 residues. DNA for the CDR3: TGTGCCAGCAGCCTACTCGGGGAGCTGTTTTTT. This sequence encodes CASSLLGELFF.

The V call is TRBV5-1, the J call TRBJ2-1, with 10 bases fitting TRBD1. Per germline, CDR1 SGHRS and CDR2 YFSETQ. The ends lost 4 bases at V and 8 bases at J; junction bases unmatched: 6. The CDR3 totals 14 residues. The CDR3 spells CASSGGTGADEQFF. The CDR3 DNA sequence: TGCGCCAGCAGCGGGGGGACAGGGGCCGATGAGCAGTTCTTC.

V is TRBV6-2 or TRBV6-3 and J is TRBJ1-1, with a tentative D call TRBD1 (5 bases). Germline-derived CDR1 and CDR2 are MNHEY and SVGEGT. This CDR3 spans 14 amino acids. The V gene lost 2 bases and the J gene lost 9 bases, with 16 bases spanning the gap. CDR3 nucleotides: TGTGCCAGCAGTTACCGGAGGGGACGGCTTAAAGCTTTCTTT. Translating it yields CASSYRRGRLKAFF.

This clone was counted a single time. The chain employs TRBV6-5 and TRBJ2-7; possible D gene TRBD1, 6 bases. The V gene's germline CDR1 is MNHEY and CDR2 SVGAGI. This CDR3 has 15 amino acids. Deletions cut 4 bases from V and 2 bases from J, with 15 bases between. CDR3 protein: CASSSTSTGTYEQYF. The CDR3 DNA follows: TGTGCCAGCAGTTCGACTTCGACAGGAACCTACGAGCAGTACTTC.

The chain recombines TRBV9 with TRBJ2-3, with a weak D call TRBD2 (5 bases). The germline gives CDR1 SGDLS, CDR2 YYNGEE. The ends were cut back, 0 bases at V and 0 bases at J, with 17 bases in the middle. CDR3 length: 18 residues. The CDR3 nucleotides are TGTGCCAGCAGCGTAGTAGGAGGCTTAGCGCCTAGCACAGATACGCAGTATTTT. Amino acids: CASSVVGGLAPSTDTQYF.

The V and J genes are TRBV19 and TRBJ1-5; no reliable D call. The CDR3 runs 15 residues. Trimming left V 7 bases short and J 4 bases short, with 17 bases between. From germline, CDR1 is LNHDA and CDR2 SQIVND (reference sequence). In nucleotides, the CDR3 is TGTGCCAGTAAAGAGGGCGCAGGCGGAAATCAGCCCCAGCATTTT. Protein: CASKEGAGGNQPQHF. The full variable domain, rest sourced from reference TRBV19 and TRBJ1-5, is DGGITQSPKYLFRKEGQNVTLSCEQNLNHDAMYWYRQDPGQGLRLIYYSQIVNDFQKGDIAEGYSVSREKKESFPLTVTSAQKNPTAFYLCASKEGAGGNQPQHFGDGTRLSIL.

This clone occurred once. The rearrangement links TRBV5-1 to TRBJ1-1; 8 positions agree with TRBD1. Germline assignment: CDR1 SGHRS and CDR2 YFSETQ. V was pared by 4 bases and J by 0 bases, with 8 bases of the junction left unmatched. The CDR3 contains 16 residues. For the CDR3, the DNA is TGCGCCAGCAGCAAAGGACAGGGAGTTATGAACACTGAAGCTTTCTTT. This encodes CASSKGQGVMNTEAFF. Full variable domain (rest looked up from reference TRBV5-1 and TRBJ1-1): KAGVTQTPRYLIKTRGQQVTLSCSPISGHRSVSWYQQTPGQGLQFLFEYFSETQRNKGNFPGRFSGRQFSNSRSEMNVSTLELGDSALYLCASSKGQGVMNTEAFFGQGTRLTVV.

This chain connects TRBV19 to TRBJ2-7, with 7 bases that match TRBD2. V trimming: 2 bases; J trimming: 7 bases; junction bases outside the gene matches: 11. In germline, CDR1 is LNHDA, CDR2 SQIVND (reference sequence). The CDR3 totals 15 residues. The CDR3 nucleotides read TGTGCCAGTAGTATACGAGGCGGGAGTTTCGGAGAGCAGTACTTC. As protein: CASSIRGGSFGEQYF.

The chain has TRBV18 and TRBJ1-2; weak D call: TRBD1 (6 bases). Germline assignment: CDR1 KGHSH and CDR2 LQKENI. The CDR3 sequence is 13 residues long. V was trimmed by 1 base and J by 8 bases, leaving 11 bases between them. CDR3 sequence (DNA): TGTGCCAGCTCACCACAAGAGGGGGACGGCTACACCTTC. Its protein product is CASSPQEGDGYTF. Looking up the rest from reference TRBV18 and TRBJ1-2 gives the full variable domain: NAGVMQNPRHLVRRRGQEARLRCSPMKGHSHVYWYRQLPEEGLKFMVYLQKENIIDESGMPKERFSAEFPKEGPSILRIQQVVRGDSAAYFCASSPQEGDGYTFGSGTRLTVV.

The chain joins TRBV2 to TRBJ2-7, with a possible D match to TRBD1 (6 bases). CDR3 size: 14 residues. The V gene's germline CDR1 is SNHLY and CDR2 FYNNEI. V gave up 8 bases and J gave up 0 bases, with 14 bases separating them. The CDR3 here is CASGGHLSSYEQYF. CDR3 nucleotides: TGTGCCAGCGGGGGACATCTGAGCTCCTACGAGCAGTACTTC.

The chain combines TRBV28 with TRBJ1-2; no clear D. V dropped 1 base and J dropped 12 bases, with 15 bases sitting between them. The CDR3 length is 13 residues. Looked up from germline, CDR1 is MDHEN and CDR2 is SYDVKM. CDR3 region: CASSLSAPTTNTF. The CDR3 DNA is TGTGCCAGCAGTTTATCTGCCCCCACTACAAACACCTTC.

The rearrangement links TRBV21-1 to TRBJ1-6; the D segment call TRBD1 is taken from the table without a DNA check. TRBV21-1 is a pseudogene. CDR3 length equals 18 residues. The CDR3 is CASSTQRRNRGGNSPLHF. DNA of the CDR3: TGTGCCAGCAGCACCCAGCGGAGGAACAGGGGCGGTAATTCACCCCTCCACTTT.

The chain joins TRBV28 to TRBJ1-2; 8 bases align to TRBD1. V shed 8 bases and J 7 bases; nucleotides not matched to a gene: 18. This CDR3 is built from 16 residues. Germline V gene lookup returns CDR1 MDHEN and CDR2 SYDVKM. CDR3 bases: TGTGCCAGCGGATCATACCCGCAGGGGGCGCGTTCTGGCTACACCTTC. This encodes CASGSYPQGARSGYTF.

The chain employs TRBV28 and TRBJ1-4; 11 bases map to TRBD1. The CDR3 consists of 15 residues. Germline assignment: CDR1 MDHEN and CDR2 SYDVKM. The V segment lost 4 bases and the J segment 6 bases; nucleotides outside the gene matches: 4. The CDR3 DNA sequence: TGTGCCAGCAGTTCCCCGGGACAGGGGGATGAAAAACTGTTTTTT. It is translated as CASSSPGQGDEKLFF.

CDR3 DNA sequence: TGTGCCAGTAGCCTGGGACAGGGCCTTAGGGGCTACACCTTC. It yields the protein CASSLGQGLRGYTF. The chain couples TRBV19 to TRBJ1-2; 9 bases agree with TRBD1. CDR1 LNHDA and CDR2 SQIVND come from the germline V gene (reference sequence). Trimming cost V 6 bases and J 8 bases; bases outside gene matches: 10. CDR3 length: 14 amino acids.

This clone was seen a few times. The chain links TRBV5-8 to TRBJ2-5; D is possibly TRBD1 (7 bases). V was pared by 2 bases and J by 7 bases, with 18 bases between. Germline V lookup: CDR1 SGHTS, CDR2 YDEGEE. The CDR3 has 15 amino acids. CDR3 protein: CASSLEGAPEGTQYF. For the CDR3, the DNA is TGTGCCAGCAGCTTAGAGGGGGCCCCGGAGGGGACCCAGTACTTC.

The V gene is TRBV28, the J gene TRBJ2-3; 8 bases map to TRBD1. The CDR3 totals 17 residues. After removal of 5 bases from V and 0 bases from J, the junction contained 10 bases not matched to a gene. Germline V gene data show CDR1 as MDHEN and CDR2 as SYDVKM. CDR3 nucleotide sequence: TGTGCCAGCAGTCCCTATCACGGACAGGGTAGCACAGATACGCAGTATTTT. Amino acid sequence: CASSPYHGQGSTDTQYF.

This sequence joins TRBV7-9 and TRBJ2-3, with 12 nucleotides matching TRBD2. Germline V gene data show CDR1 as SEHNR and CDR2 as FQNEAQ (reference sequence). This CDR3 has 19 residues. Germline trimming cut 1 base from V and 4 bases from J; bases unmatched to any gene: 12. Here the CDR3 DNA reads TGTGCCAGCAGCTTAGAGTCGCTAGCGGGGGGGCTTATGCCAGATACGCAGTATTTT. Translation: CASSLESLAGGLMPDTQYF.

The chain is built from TRBV28 and TRBJ2-7, with 8 positions matching TRBD2. CDR1 is MDHEN, CDR2 SYDVKM, per germline. After removal of 8 bases from V and 1 base from J, the junction contained 7 bases not matched to a gene. There are 14 residues in the CDR3. The CDR3 coding sequence is TGTGCCAGCTCTGCCGGGGGGGATTCCTACGAGCAGTACTTC. It encodes CASSAGGDSYEQYF.

This chain connects TRBV6-1 to TRBJ2-1; 7 bases map to TRBD1. Germline V lookup: CDR1 MNHNS, CDR2 SASEGT. V shed 1 base, J shed 7 bases, and the junction held 4 bases outside the gene matches. The CDR3 has 14 amino acids. The CDR3 sequence: CASSEGVRGNEQFF. In DNA form, the CDR3 reads TGTGCCAGCAGTGAAGGGGTCAGGGGGAATGAGCAGTTCTTC.